Listed below are T cell receptor beta chains from one sample, sequenced in a study of cytomegalovirus exposure and HLA in healthy donors. The protocol was immunoSEQ multiplex PCR, while the TCRdb copy is restricted to in-frame clones and leaves out a portion. This sample's table has 190,000 or so clones. What was sequenced was PBMCs. Every receptor here comes from a boy younger than 18 in good health and CMV-seronegative. CDR3s include the opening cysteine and the closing phenylalanine or tryptophan. A D gene is named only where the DNA matches it firmly.

-,TRBJ1-2,TRBV7-2,CASSPAAGNYGYTF,TGTGCCAGCAGCCCAGCAGCGGGCAACTATGGCTACACCTTC
TRBD1,TRBJ1-2,TRBV30,CAWDRAIGPPRGYTF,TGTGCGTGGGACAGGGCAATTGGCCCGCCCCGAGGCTACACCTTC
-,TRBJ2-7,TRBV5-4,CASSFATAPRDEQYF,TGTGCCAGCAGCTTTGCGACAGCTCCAAGGGACGAGCAGTACTTC
-,TRBJ1-2,TRBV19,CASTTQSVLGGYTF,TGTGCCAGTACCACCCAGAGTGTCCTCGGGGGCTACACCTTC
TRBD1,TRBJ2-7,TRBV2,CASSADRLAEQYF,TGTGCCAGCAGTGCGGACAGGCTAGCCGAGCAGTACTTC
TRBD2,TRBJ2-2,TRBV11-3,CASSLDTAGGPGELFF,TGTGCCAGCAGCTTAGATACAGCGGGGGGGCCGGGGGAGCTGTTTTTT
-,TRBJ2-2,TRBV28,CASRFGTRSTGELFF,TGTGCCAGCAGGTTCGGGACTCGAAGCACCGGGGAGCTGTTTTTT
-,TRBJ1-4,TRBV5-4,CASSSSRKEEKLFF,TGTGCCAGCAGCTCCTCCCGGAAGGAGGAAAAACTGTTTTTT
TRBD1,TRBJ1-1,TRBV5-1,CASTARTGGRSTEAFF,TGCGCCAGCACCGCAAGGACAGGGGGGCGGAGCACTGAAGCTTTCTTT
TRBD1,TRBJ2-5,TRBV6-5,CASSFESTGVETQYF,TGTGCCAGCAGTTTCGAGTCGACAGGGGTGGAGACCCAGTACTTC
TRBD2,TRBJ2-1,TRBV11-3,CASSTGLAGGNEQFF,TGTGCCAGCAGTACGGGACTAGCGGGGGGCAATGAGCAGTTCTTC
TRBD1,TRBJ2-2,TRBV19,CASSPRGQGRRTGELFF,TGTGCCAGTAGCCCCAGAGGACAGGGTCGACGTACCGGGGAGCTGTTTTTT
-,TRBJ1-2,TRBV19,CASSTDRQRNYGYTF,TGTGCCAGTAGTACAGACAGGCAGAGAAACTATGGCTACACCTTC
-,TRBJ1-1,TRBV5-1,CASSLLISAGDAEAFF,TGCGCCAGCAGCTTGTTAATTTCGGCAGGGGACGCTGAAGCTTTCTTT